In its sample, the clone carrying this TCR beta chain was seen many times. Its antigen is not identified. This sample was taken from a study of T-cell memory formation after mild COVID-19. The overall study: TCR clusters largely stayed donor specific. General observations from the study: Pre-infection memory showed some responding clones, and this suggested that cross-reactive memory joined. While clones contracting from day 15 to 85 were balanced between CD4 and CD8, later expanders leaned CD4+. In second-wave clones peaking day 37, SARS-CoV-2 specificity remained unconfirmed.

One entry per CDR3 protein, called by TCRdb with MiXCR from the 5' RACE reads. The sample yields about 140,000 distinct CDR3 sequences, under 7% seen once. This CDR3 has 16 amino acids. The germline gives CDR1 ENHRY, CDR2 SYGVKD. V trimming: 1 base; J trimming: 4 bases; junction bases outside the gene matches: 5. V is TRBV10-3 and J is TRBJ1-5; 9 nucleotides align to TRBD1. Material for sequencing was PBMCs or a T cell subset sorted from them (not recorded which). This sequence originates from an adult woman who had mild COVID-19 (a few samples of this study predate the infection). Cell type and time point are not known. CDR3 region: CAISELGTGLNQPQHF. The CDR3, as DNA: TGTGCCATCAGTGAGTTAGGGACAGGGCTGAATCAGCCCCAGCATTTT.